Each of the 10 T cell receptor beta chains below was sequenced from the same sample in a study of shared clonotypes between healthy human individuals. Here immunoSEQ multiplex PCR was the method, and the copy in TCRdb shows in-frame clones only, minus some. The sample lists 450,000 to 700,000 clones; 95% were seen once. Naive CD8 isolation took CD45RO-negative cells positively selected for CCR7 and excluded terminally differentiated effector memory CD45RA+ cells. Sequenced material: naive CD8+ T cells sorted from blood. These receptors all come from a woman in her thirties in good health.

This clone has only one observation. The V call is TRBV19, the J call TRBJ2-3, with 11 bases matching TRBD2. V gave up 5 bases and J gave up 2 bases; unmatched junction bases: 6. The CDR3 loop spans 16 amino acids. The germline gives CDR1 LNHDA, CDR2 SQIVND (reference sequence). CDR3: CASSPGLAEDTDTQYF. CDR3 nucleotides: TGTGCCAGTAGTCCGGGACTAGCGGAAGACACAGATACGCAGTATTTT.

The V call is TRBV18, the J call TRBJ2-3, with 8 bases identical to TRBD2. There are 16 residues in the CDR3. V trimming: 0 bases; J trimming: 3 bases; junction bases outside the gene matches: 5. Germline values: CDR1 KGHSH, CDR2 LQKENI. Written as DNA, the CDR3 is TGTGCCAGCTCACCACCGAAAGCGGGAGTTACAGATACGCAGTATTTT. This gives the protein CASSPPKAGVTDTQYF.

The chain recombines TRBV15 with TRBJ2-3; 11 bases map to TRBD2. V gave up 4 bases and J gave up 3 bases; unmatched junction bases: 0. The CDR3 spans 14 residues. The germline V gene has CDR1 LNHNV and CDR2 YYDKDF (reference sequence). The CDR3 is CATSTSGGTDTQYF. Here the CDR3 DNA reads TGTGCCACCAGCACTAGCGGGGGGACAGATACGCAGTATTTT.

The J gene is TRBJ2-3, the V gene TRBV27; D remains unclear. Trimming took off 8 bases at V and 1 base at J, with 10 bases between the two ends. In germline, CDR1 is MNHEY, CDR2 SMNVEV (reference sequence). CDR3 size: 13 residues. CDR3 DNA: TGTGCCAGCGCTACCTCAGGCACAGATACGCAGTATTTT. Protein: CASATSGTDTQYF.

The chain recombines TRBV29-1 with TRBJ1-1; weak D call: TRBD1 (6 bases). Germline CDR1 and CDR2: SQVTM and ANQGSEA. This CDR3 is built from 11 residues. Between the trimmed V and J ends, which lost 7 bases and 8 bases, there was a span of 14 bases. The CDR3: CSGRGGGEAFF. The CDR3 nucleotides are TGCAGCGGCCGGGGAGGGGGGGAAGCTTTCTTT.

This chain connects TRBV28 to TRBJ2-1; 8 positions match TRBD2. Looked up from germline, CDR1 is MDHEN and CDR2 is SYDVKM. Trimming cost V 3 bases and J 2 bases; bases outside gene matches: 6. The CDR3 extends over 16 amino acids. The CDR3 protein is CASSFALAGTYNEQFF. The DNA of the CDR3 is TGTGCCAGCAGTTTCGCCTTAGCGGGAACCTACAATGAGCAGTTCTTC. Based on the CDR3 plus reference TRBV28 and TRBJ2-1, the full variable domain is DVKVTQSSRYLVKRTGEKVFLECVQDMDHENMFWYRQDPGLGLRLIYFSYDVKMKEKGDIPEGYSVSREKKERFSLILESASTNQTSMYLCASSFALAGTYNEQFFGPGTRLTVL.

The J gene is TRBJ2-7, the V gene TRBV27, with a tentative D call TRBD2 (6 bases). The V gene's germline CDR1 is MNHEY and CDR2 SMNVEV (reference sequence). This CDR3 has 13 residues. The germline V and J ends were trimmed by 5 bases and 6 bases, with 14 bases remaining between them. CDR3 nucleotides: TGTGCCAGCAGTATAACGCAGGGAGGCGAGCAGTACTTC. This gives the protein CASSITQGGEQYF.

V and J are TRBV28 and TRBJ2-7, with D possibly being TRBD2 (5 bases). Deletions cut 4 bases from V and 3 bases from J, with 10 bases between. Per germline, CDR1 MDHEN and CDR2 SYDVKM. CDR3 length equals 13 residues. CDR3 amino acids: CASSSGLDYEQYF. In DNA, the CDR3 is TGTGCCAGCAGTTCCGGACTGGACTACGAGCAGTACTTC.

This rearrangement joins TRBV5-8 to TRBJ2-1; D not certain. Germline V lookup: CDR1 SGHTS, CDR2 YDEGEE. The CDR3 loop spans 14 amino acids. Between the trimmed V and J ends, which lost 2 bases and 4 bases, there was a span of 10 bases. The DNA for the CDR3 is TGTGCCAGCAGCTTAGTCTGGGGTTACAATGAGCAGTTCTTC. Its translation: CASSLVWGYNEQFF.

The chain uses TRBV29-1 and TRBJ1-4; tentatively, D is TRBD1 (6 bases). Germline V CDR1 and CDR2: SQVTM, ANQGSEA. This CDR3 has 14 residues. The V and J ends lost 5 bases and 4 bases respectively, with 14 bases between them. CDR3 DNA: TGCAGCGTTTATCAGGGGAGAGGTAATGAAAAACTGTTTTTT. Amino acids: CSVYQGRGNEKLFF.